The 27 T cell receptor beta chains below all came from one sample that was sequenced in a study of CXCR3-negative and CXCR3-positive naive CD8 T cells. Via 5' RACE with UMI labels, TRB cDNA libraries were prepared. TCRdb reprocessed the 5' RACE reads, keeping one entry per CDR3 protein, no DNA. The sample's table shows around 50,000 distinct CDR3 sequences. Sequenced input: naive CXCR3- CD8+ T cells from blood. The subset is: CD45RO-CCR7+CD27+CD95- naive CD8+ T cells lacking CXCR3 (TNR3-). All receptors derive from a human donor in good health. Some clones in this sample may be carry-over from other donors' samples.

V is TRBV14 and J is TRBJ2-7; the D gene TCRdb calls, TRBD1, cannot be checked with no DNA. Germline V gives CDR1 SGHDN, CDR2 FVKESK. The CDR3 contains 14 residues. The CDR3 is CASSPPSGHYEQYF. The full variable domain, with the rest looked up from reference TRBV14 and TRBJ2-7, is EAGVTQFPSHSVIEKGQTVTLRCDPISGHDNLYWYRRVMGKEIKFLLHFVKESKQDESGMPNNRFLAERTGGTYSTLKVQPAELEDSGVYFCASSPPSGHYEQYFGPGTRLTVT.

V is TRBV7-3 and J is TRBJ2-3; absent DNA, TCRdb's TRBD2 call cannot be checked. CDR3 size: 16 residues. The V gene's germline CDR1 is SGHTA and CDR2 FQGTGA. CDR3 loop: CASSLSGPQAGDTQYF.

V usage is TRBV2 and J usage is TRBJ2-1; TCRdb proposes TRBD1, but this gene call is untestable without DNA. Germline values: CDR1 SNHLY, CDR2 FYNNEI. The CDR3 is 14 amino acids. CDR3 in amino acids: CASSEPAGASEQFF.

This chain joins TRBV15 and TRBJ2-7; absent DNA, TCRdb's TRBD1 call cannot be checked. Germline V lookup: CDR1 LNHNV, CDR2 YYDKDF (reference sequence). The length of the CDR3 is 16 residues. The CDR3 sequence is CATSRDRGFEAYEQYF.

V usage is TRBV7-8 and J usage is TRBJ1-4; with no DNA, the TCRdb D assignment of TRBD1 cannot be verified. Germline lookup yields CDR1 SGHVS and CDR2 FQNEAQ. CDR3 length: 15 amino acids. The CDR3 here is CASSSRTGRHEKLFF. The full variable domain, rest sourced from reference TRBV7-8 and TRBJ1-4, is GAGVSQSPRYKVAKRGQDVALRCDPISGHVSLFWYQQALGQGPEFLTYFQNEAQLDKSGLPSDRFFAERPEGSVSTLKIQRTQQEDSAVYLCASSSRTGRHEKLFFGSGTQLSVL.

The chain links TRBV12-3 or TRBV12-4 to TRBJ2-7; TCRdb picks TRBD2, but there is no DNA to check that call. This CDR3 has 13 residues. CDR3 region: CASRPGGEDEQYF.

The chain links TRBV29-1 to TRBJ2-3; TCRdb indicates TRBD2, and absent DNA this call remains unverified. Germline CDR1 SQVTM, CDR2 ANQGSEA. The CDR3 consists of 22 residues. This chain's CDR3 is CSVCTGVSTSGFEAASTDTQYF.

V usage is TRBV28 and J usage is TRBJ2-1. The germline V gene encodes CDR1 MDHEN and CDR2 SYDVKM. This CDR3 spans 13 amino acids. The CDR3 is CASSLTSYNEQFF. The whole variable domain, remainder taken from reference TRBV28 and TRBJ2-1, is DVKVTQSSRYLVKRTGEKVFLECVQDMDHENMFWYRQDPGLGLRLIYFSYDVKMKEKGDIPEGYSVSREKKERFSLILESASTNQTSMYLCASSLTSYNEQFFGPGTRLTVL.

This CDR3 reads CASSSRGDYEQYF. The chain uses TRBV7-9 and TRBJ2-7; TCRdb designates TRBD1, a call that cannot be tested without DNA. This CDR3 has 13 amino acids. CDR1 is SEHNR, CDR2 FQNEAQ, per germline (reference sequence).

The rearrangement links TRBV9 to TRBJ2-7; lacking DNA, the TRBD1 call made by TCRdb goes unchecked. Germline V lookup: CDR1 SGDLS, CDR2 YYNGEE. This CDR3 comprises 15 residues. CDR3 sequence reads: CASSVSGGESYEQYF.

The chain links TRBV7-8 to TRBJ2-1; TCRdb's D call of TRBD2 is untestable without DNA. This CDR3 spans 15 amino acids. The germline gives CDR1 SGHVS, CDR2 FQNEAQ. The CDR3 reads CASSVEGTSRTEQFF.

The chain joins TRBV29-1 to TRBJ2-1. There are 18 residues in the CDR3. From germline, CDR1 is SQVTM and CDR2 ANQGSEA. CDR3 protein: CSVEERVLTRSSYNEQFF.

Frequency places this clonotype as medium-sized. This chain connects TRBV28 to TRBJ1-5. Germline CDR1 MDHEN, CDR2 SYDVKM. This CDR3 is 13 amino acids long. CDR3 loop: CASSWKGWQPQHF.

CDR3 protein: CASSQVAGGAYEQYF. The chain employs TRBV4-3 and TRBJ2-7. Germline values: CDR1 LGHNA, CDR2 YSLEER. This CDR3 region has 15 residues.

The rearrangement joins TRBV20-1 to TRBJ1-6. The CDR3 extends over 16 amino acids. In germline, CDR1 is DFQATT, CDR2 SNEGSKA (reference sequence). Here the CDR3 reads CSARGRFSINNSPLHF.

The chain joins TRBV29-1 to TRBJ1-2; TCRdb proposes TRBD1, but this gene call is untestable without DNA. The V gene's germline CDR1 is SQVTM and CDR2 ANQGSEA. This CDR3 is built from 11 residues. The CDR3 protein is CSVWGDYGYTF.

CDR3 protein: CASSEHRDIVVETQYF. This rearrangement joins TRBV7-9 to TRBJ2-5; no DNA is available, so the TRBD1 call from TCRdb remains unchecked. CDR1 is SEHNR, CDR2 FQNEAQ, per germline (reference sequence). CDR3 size: 16 residues.

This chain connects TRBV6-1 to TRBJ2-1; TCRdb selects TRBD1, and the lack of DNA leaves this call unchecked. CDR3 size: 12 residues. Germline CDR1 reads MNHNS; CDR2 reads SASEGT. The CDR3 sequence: CASPRDLNEQFF.

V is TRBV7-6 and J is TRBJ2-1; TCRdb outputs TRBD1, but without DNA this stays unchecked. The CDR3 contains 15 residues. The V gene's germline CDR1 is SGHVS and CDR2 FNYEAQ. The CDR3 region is CASSLIREAYNEQFF.

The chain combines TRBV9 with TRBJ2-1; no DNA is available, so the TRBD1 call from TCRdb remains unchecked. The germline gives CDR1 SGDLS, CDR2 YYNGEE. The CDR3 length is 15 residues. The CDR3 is CASSVVGVSYNEQFF. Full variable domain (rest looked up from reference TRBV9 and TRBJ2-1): DSGVTQTPKHLITATGQRVTLRCSPRSGDLSVYWYQQSLDQGLQFLIQYYNGEERAKGNILERFSAQQFPDLHSELNLSSLELGDSALYFCASSVVGVSYNEQFFGPGTRLTVL.

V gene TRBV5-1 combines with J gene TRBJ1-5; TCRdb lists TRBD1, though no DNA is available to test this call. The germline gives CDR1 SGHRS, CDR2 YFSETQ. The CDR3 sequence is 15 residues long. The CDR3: CASSLEGGGGQPQHF.

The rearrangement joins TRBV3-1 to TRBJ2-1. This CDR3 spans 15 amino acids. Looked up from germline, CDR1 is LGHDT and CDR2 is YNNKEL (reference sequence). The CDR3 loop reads CASSQSGDSYNEQFF.

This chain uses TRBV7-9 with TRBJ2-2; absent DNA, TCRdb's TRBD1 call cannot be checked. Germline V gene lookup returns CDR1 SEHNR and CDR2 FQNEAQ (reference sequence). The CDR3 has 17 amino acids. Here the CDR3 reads CASSLSGLPGGTGELFF. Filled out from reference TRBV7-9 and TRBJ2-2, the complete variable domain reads DTGVSQNPRHKITKRGQNVTFRCDPISEHNRLYWYRQTLGQGPEFLTYFQNEAQLEKSRLLSDRFSAERPKGSFSTLEIQRTEQGDSAMYLCASSLSGLPGGTGELFFGEGSRLTVL.

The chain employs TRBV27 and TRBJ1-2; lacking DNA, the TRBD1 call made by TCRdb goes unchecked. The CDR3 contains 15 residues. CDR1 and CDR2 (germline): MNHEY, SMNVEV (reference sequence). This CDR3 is CASSASGTAYYGYTF.

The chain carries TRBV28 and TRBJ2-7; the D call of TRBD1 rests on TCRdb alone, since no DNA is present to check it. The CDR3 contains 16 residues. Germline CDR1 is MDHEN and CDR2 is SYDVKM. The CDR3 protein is CASSNPYRGNSYEQYF.

CDR3 amino acids: CSAGDGSYEQYF. The rearrangement links TRBV20-1 to TRBJ2-7; TCRdb names TRBD1, which stays unverified in the absence of DNA. This CDR3 spans 12 amino acids. Germline CDR1 reads DFQATT; CDR2 reads SNEGSKA (reference sequence).

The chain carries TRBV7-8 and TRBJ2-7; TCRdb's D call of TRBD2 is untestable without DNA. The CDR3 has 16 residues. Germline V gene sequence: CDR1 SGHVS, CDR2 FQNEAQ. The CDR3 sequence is CASSLGLAGGLGEQYF.